This T cell receptor beta chain was obtained from a study of cytomegalovirus exposure and HLA in healthy donors. A note on this clone: Antigen unknown.

The study ran its PCR with 60 Vbeta and 13 Jbeta primers. Sequencing used immunoSEQ multiplex PCR; TCRdb keeps in-frame clones, though not all of them. The repertoire holds 150,000 to 200,000 clones, with 70% to 80% as singletons. V shed 2 bases and J shed 8 bases, with 13 bases lying between them. The CDR3 length is 14 residues. The germline CDR1 and CDR2 sequences are SGHTA and FQGTGA. Among the donors, all were healthy bone marrow donors. Whole-study results and caveats: According to the study, approximately 150 TCR beta chains were cytomegalovirus-associated. HLA restriction was apparent for most CMV-associated TCR beta chains in a later analysis. Despite most TCR sequences being rare, some public TCRs occurred in many donors.

The sample was PBMCs. The TCR sequence derives from a woman between 45 and 65 years old in good health and CMV-seronegative. This chain links TRBV7-3 with TRBJ1-3; unclear D gene. The CDR3 DNA is TGTGCCAGCAGCTTAGCCCCCAGCGGGGACACCATATATTTT. Protein sequence: CASSLAPSGDTIYF.